The 31 T cell receptor beta chains presented below share a single source sample, sequenced in a study of blood T cell repertoires in COVID-19. TCRdb's table, derived via immunoSEQ multiplex PCR, lists solely in-frame clones and lacks some. The sample records approximately 300,000 clones, around 84% being singletons. Material: PBMCs or T cells enriched from blood (not recorded which). These TCRs come from a man aged 30-40 years who had recovered from COVID-19.

In DNA form, the CDR3 reads TGTGCCAGCTCACGGACAGGGAACAATCAGCCCCAGCATTTT. Its protein product is CASSRTGNNQPQHF. This sequence joins TRBV18 and TRBJ1-5; TRBD1 agrees at 8 bases. The CDR3 extends over 14 amino acids. Germline V gene data show CDR1 as KGHSH and CDR2 as LQKENI. Trimming cost V 4 bases and J 3 bases; bases outside gene matches: 2.

This clone has a single count. The chain combines TRBV12-2 with TRBJ2-7; the table's TRBD1 call for D was not verified on the DNA. TRBV12-2 is annotated as a pseudogene. This CDR3 has 14 amino acids. The CDR3 region has the DNA TGTGCAAGTCGCTTAAGGACAGGGGGCAACGAGCAGTACTTC. It codes for CASRLRTGGNEQYF.

This clone has only a few counts. The genes are TRBV7-9 and TRBJ2-5; 15 nucleotides line up with TRBD2. Germline-derived CDR1 and CDR2 are SEHNR and FQNEAQ (reference sequence). Trimming cost V 4 bases and J 4 bases; bases outside gene matches: 1. The CDR3 loop spans 15 amino acids. CDR3 DNA sequence: TGTGCCAGCAGCTGGACTAGCGGGGGGGCAGAGACCCAGTACTTC. Protein sequence: CASSWTSGGAETQYF. Using reference TRBV7-9 and TRBJ2-5 for the parts outside the CDR3, the full variable domain is DTGVSQNPRHKITKRGQNVTFRCDPISEHNRLYWYRQTLGQGPEFLTYFQNEAQLEKSRLLSDRFSAERPKGSFSTLEIQRTEQGDSAMYLCASSWTSGGAETQYFGPGTRLLVL.

The chain links TRBV19 to TRBJ1-5; TRBD1 agrees at 7 bases. The V gene's germline CDR1 is LNHDA and CDR2 SQIVND (reference sequence). J gave up 6 bases and V 6 bases, and 14 bases lay outside the gene matches. The CDR3 runs to 16 residues. The CDR3: CASRGLDRVGGQPQHF. The CDR3 bases are TGTGCCAGTAGGGGCTTAGACAGGGTTGGTGGTCAGCCCCAGCATTTT.

This sequence joins TRBV24-1 and TRBJ1-1; D is uncertain. The CDR3 runs to 13 residues. Deletions cut 3 bases from V and 5 bases from J, with 9 bases between. From germline, CDR1 is KGHDR and CDR2 SFDVKD. The CDR3 nucleotides are TGTGCCACCAGTGATACCACGAGAACTGAAGCTTTCTTT. Translating gives CATSDTTRTEAFF.

This rearrangement joins TRBV21-1 to TRBJ1-4; the table gives TRBD1 as D, unverified against the DNA. TRBV21-1 is annotated as a pseudogene. The CDR3 covers 17 residues. The CDR3 DNA sequence: TGTGCCAGCAGCAAGAACCTGGACAGGTTCACTAATGAAAAACTGTTTTTT. This codes for CASSKNLDRFTNEKLFF.

This clone was recorded a few times. This rearrangement joins TRBV11-2 to TRBJ2-1, with TRBD2 matching over 11 bases. Germline CDR1 SGHAT, CDR2 FQNNGV. Trimming at V came to 0 bases and at J to 3 bases, leaving 7 bases not matched to a gene. The CDR3 sequence is 18 residues long. The CDR3 bases are TGTGCCAGCAGCTTAGAGGCTAGCGGGAGGCCGTTCTACAATGAGCAGTTCTTC. Residues: CASSLEASGRPFYNEQFF.

The chain recombines TRBV28 with TRBJ2-3, with TRBD2 identical over 7 bases. Germline CDR1 is MDHEN and CDR2 is SYDVKM. This CDR3 has 13 residues. V lost 9 bases and J lost 6; bases outside the gene matches: 9. The CDR3 nucleotides read TGTGCCAGTGGGGAGGGGAGGTCCGATACGCAGTATTTT. Its protein is CASGEGRSDTQYF.

CDR3 loop: CASRRTAGAPDTQYF. For the CDR3, the DNA is TGTGCCAGCAGGAGAACGGCGGGAGCCCCAGATACGCAGTATTTT. This chain uses TRBV7-2 with TRBJ2-3; 7 nucleotides align to TRBD2. The CDR3 consists of 15 residues. J was trimmed by 4 bases and V by 6 bases; bases with no gene match: 10. The germline gives CDR1 SGHTA, CDR2 FQGNSA.

The rearrangement links TRBV6-4 to TRBJ1-3, with unresolved D. Germline CDR1 and CDR2: MRHNA and SNTAGT. The CDR3 loop spans 13 amino acids. Trimming left V 2 bases short and J 4 bases short, with 6 bases between. CDR3 DNA: TGTGCCAGCAGTGACAACTCCGGAAACACCATATATTTT. This codes for CASSDNSGNTIYF.

This clone was counted a single time. This chain uses TRBV5-6 with TRBJ2-7, with D perhaps matching TRBD1 (5 bases). Germline CDR1 SGHDT, CDR2 YYEEEE. V was cut by 3 bases and J by 2 bases, with 15 bases left in between. This CDR3 is 15 amino acids long. CDR3 nucleotide sequence: TGTGCCAGCAGCTATAGACAGCCTGGGGCCTACGAGCAGTACTTC. It codes for CASSYRQPGAYEQYF.

This clone was recorded only once. This sequence joins TRBV6-1 and TRBJ1-4; TRBD1 aligns across 10 bases. Trimming removed 2 bases from V and 5 bases from J; junction bases left unmatched: 8. Germline assignment: CDR1 MNHNS and CDR2 SASEGT. This CDR3 contains 17 residues. Here the CDR3 DNA reads TGTGCCAGCAGTGAACAAGGGACAGGGGCCTACAATGAAAAACTGTTTTTT. This sequence encodes CASSEQGTGAYNEKLFF.

The genes are TRBV6-6 and TRBJ1-2; D remains unclear. V dropped 6 bases and J dropped 2 bases, with 13 bases sitting between them. Germline V gives CDR1 MNHNY, CDR2 SVGAGI (reference sequence). The CDR3 consists of 14 residues. CDR3 sequence: CASSAALMNYGYTF. CDR3 DNA: TGTGCCAGCAGCGCGGCTCTGATGAACTATGGCTACACCTTC.

The gene calls are TRBV7-8 and TRBJ1-1, with 10 bases identical to TRBD1. Per germline, CDR1 SGHVS and CDR2 FQNEAQ. V lost 6 bases and J lost 1; bases outside the gene matches: 5. The CDR3 totals 15 residues. CDR3 bases: TGTGCCAGCAGTCGGGACAGGGGAGGGAACACTGAAGCTTTCTTT. Translation gives CASSRDRGGNTEAFF.

The rearrangement joins TRBV5-6 to TRBJ1-5, with 7 bases identical to TRBD1. CDR1 is SGHDT, CDR2 YYEEEE, per germline. The trim removed 4 bases at V and 6 bases at J, leaving 7 bases unmatched. The CDR3 spans 14 residues. In DNA form, the CDR3 reads TGTGCCAGCAGCCCCCGACAGGGAGGTCAGCCCCAGCATTTT. Translating gives CASSPRQGGQPQHF.

This clone was detected a few times. The V and J genes are TRBV4-1 and TRBJ2-2; 7 nucleotides agree with TRBD1. The CDR3 runs to 14 residues. The J segment lost 6 bases and the V segment lost 4 bases, leaving 5 bases of the junction unmatched. The germline V gene encodes CDR1 MGHRA and CDR2 YSYEKL. CDR3 sequence (DNA): TGCGCCAGCAGCCCCGGCGACAGGGCCGGGGAGCTGTTTTTT. This translates into CASSPGDRAGELFF.

The V and J genes are TRBV12-3 or TRBV12-4 and TRBJ2-7; unclear D gene. V was cut by 6 bases and J by 7 bases, with 13 bases left in between. CDR3 length: 12 amino acids. In nucleotides, the CDR3 is TGTGCCAGCAGCTTCAGGTCATGGGAGCAGTACTTC. Amino acid sequence: CASSFRSWEQYF.

The CDR3 loop is CASSADRGAGYTF. The DNA for the CDR3 is TGCGCCAGCAGTGCGGACAGGGGGGCAGGCTACACCTTC. The rearrangement uses TRBV10-1 and TRBJ1-2; 10 bases line up with TRBD1. CDR3 length: 13 residues. Germline V CDR1 and CDR2: WNHNN, SYGVQD (reference sequence). Trimming at V came to 4 bases and at J to 8 bases, leaving 4 bases not matched to a gene.

This chain connects TRBV28 to TRBJ2-1; 11 positions match TRBD2. V gave up 5 bases and J gave up 5 bases; unmatched junction bases: 8. CDR3 length: 16 amino acids. The germline CDR1 and CDR2 sequences are MDHEN and SYDVKM. CDR3 sequence: CASSHVAGGGHNEQFF. The CDR3 DNA is TGTGCCAGCAGTCACGTAGCGGGGGGGGGCCACAATGAGCAGTTCTTC.

CDR3 loop: CASSVGAEAFF. CDR3 bases: TGTGCCAGTAGTGTGGGAGCAGAAGCTTTCTTT. The chain is built from TRBV19 and TRBJ1-1; unclear D gene. Trimming pared 5 bases from V and 8 bases from J, leaving 9 bases between. This CDR3 has 11 residues. CDR1 and CDR2 (germline): LNHDA, SQIVND (reference sequence).

The rearrangement joins TRBV6-6 to TRBJ1-5, with D perhaps TRBD1 (5 bases). Trimming removed 5 bases at V and 2 bases at J, with 16 bases between. CDR3 size: 16 residues. Germline V lookup: CDR1 MNHNY, CDR2 SVGAGI (reference sequence). CDR3 sequence reads: CASSPRGLTGNQPQHF. For the CDR3, the DNA is TGTGCCAGCAGTCCCCGGGGACTAACGGGCAATCAGCCCCAGCATTTT.

V usage is TRBV6-2 or TRBV6-3 and J usage is TRBJ2-3; D is unclear. Trimming shortened V by 2 bases and J by 1 base, and 13 bases separated the two germline ends. Germline V gives CDR1 MNHEY, CDR2 SVGEGT. This CDR3 spans 16 amino acids. Here the CDR3 DNA reads TGTGCCAGCAGTTACCCGGTCTGGAGCGGCACAGATACGCAGTATTTT. Protein product: CASSYPVWSGTDTQYF.

The rearrangement joins TRBV21-1 to TRBJ1-1. TRBV21-1 corresponds to a pseudogene. CDR3 length: 14 amino acids. CDR3: CASSTSEVASPAFF. The CDR3 coding sequence is TGTGCCAGCTCAACATCGGAGGTTGCGAGTCCAGCTTTCTTT.

The chain has TRBV19 and TRBJ2-1; TRBD2 matches at 7 bases. The CDR3 runs to 14 residues. Germline assignment: CDR1 LNHDA and CDR2 SQIVND (reference sequence). Trimming at V came to 7 bases and at J to 3 bases, leaving 6 bases not matched to a gene. The CDR3 is CASKPGGDYNEQFF. CDR3 sequence (DNA): TGTGCCAGTAAACCGGGAGGTGACTACAATGAGCAGTTCTTC.

The rearrangement uses TRBV7-8 and TRBJ1-1; D call uncertain. V dropped 3 bases and J dropped 0 bases, with 20 bases sitting between them. Germline CDR1 reads SGHVS; CDR2 reads FQNEAQ. The CDR3 has 18 residues. CDR3 sequence (DNA): TGTGCCAGCAGCTTGTATTCGGGTCGTCAAGGAATGAACACTGAAGCTTTCTTT. Translation: CASSLYSGRQGMNTEAFF.

The genes are TRBV27 and TRBJ2-2, with D possibly being TRBD2 (6 bases). This CDR3 is 14 amino acids long. With 3 bases removed from V and 6 bases from J, the gap between germline ends came to 11 bases. The V gene's germline CDR1 is MNHEY and CDR2 SMNVEV (reference sequence). DNA for the CDR3: TGTGCCAGCAGTTTCGGGACTCATGCCGGGGAGCTGTTTTTT. Translated, it gives CASSFGTHAGELFF.

V gene TRBV10-3 combines with J gene TRBJ2-1, with TRBD2 matching 7 bases. This CDR3 has 14 amino acids. Losses at the gene ends were 4 bases for V and 4 bases for J; bases not matched to a gene: 4. Germline CDR1 and CDR2: ENHRY and SYGVKD. The CDR3 sequence is CAISASGEYNEQFF. CDR3 nucleotide sequence: TGTGCCATCAGTGCTAGCGGAGAGTACAATGAGCAGTTCTTC.

V usage is TRBV28 and J usage is TRBJ2-5; 9 positions match TRBD1. The V gene's germline CDR1 is MDHEN and CDR2 SYDVKM. The trim removed 8 bases at V and 3 bases at J, leaving 4 bases unmatched. The CDR3 length is 13 residues. The CDR3 spells CASGWTGEETQYF. CDR3 bases: TGTGCCAGCGGCTGGACAGGGGAAGAGACCCAGTACTTC.

A word on this clone: This specimen includes other DNA sequences encoding the same CDR3. This chain joins TRBV19 and TRBJ1-1; D gene uncertain. Trimming removed 2 bases at V and 1 base at J, with 5 bases between. Germline CDR1 LNHDA, CDR2 SQIVND (reference sequence). The CDR3 consists of 13 residues. CDR3 sequence: CASSISGNTEAFF. DNA for the CDR3: TGTGCCAGTAGTATAAGCGGGAACACTGAAGCTTTCTTT.

This clone was picked up a small number of times. The V and J genes are TRBV5-8 and TRBJ1-1; D may be TRBD1 (6 bases). V was pared by 1 base and J by 11 bases, with 27 bases between. The germline gives CDR1 SGHTS, CDR2 YDEGEE. The CDR3 contains 17 residues. CDR3 sequence (DNA): TGTGCCAGCAGCTTGATCGGGCGTCGGTCGGGGGGCTATGACGCTTTCTTT. It translates to CASSLIGRRSGGYDAFF.

The chain uses TRBV5-6 and TRBJ2-5, with D unresolved. CDR3 length equals 12 residues. Trimming left V 4 bases short and J 2 bases short, with 6 bases between. Germline V CDR1 and CDR2: SGHDT, YYEEEE. The CDR3 region is CASSRVQETQYF. CDR3 in DNA: TGTGCCAGCAGCCGGGTTCAAGAGACCCAGTACTTC.